This T cell receptor (beta chain) comes out of a study of blood T cell repertoires in COVID-19. TCRdb's table, derived via immunoSEQ multiplex PCR, lists solely in-frame clones and lacks some. The top ten hold around 21% of the sample, which has 80,000 to 95,000 clones, over 60% seen once. Trimming took 0 bases from V and 6 from J; bases not matched to a gene: 12. CDR1 LNHDA and CDR2 SQIVND come from the germline V gene (reference sequence). The CDR3 covers 17 residues. The sequence came from a woman aged 80 or over with active or convalescent COVID-19. This chain links TRBV19 with TRBJ2-3, with 7 positions matching TRBD2. The sequencing input was peripheral blood. The CDR3 region is CASSIDTRTSGGDTQYF. CDR3 nucleotides: TGTGCCAGTAGTATAGATACCCGGACTAGTGGAGGGGATACGCAGTATTTT.